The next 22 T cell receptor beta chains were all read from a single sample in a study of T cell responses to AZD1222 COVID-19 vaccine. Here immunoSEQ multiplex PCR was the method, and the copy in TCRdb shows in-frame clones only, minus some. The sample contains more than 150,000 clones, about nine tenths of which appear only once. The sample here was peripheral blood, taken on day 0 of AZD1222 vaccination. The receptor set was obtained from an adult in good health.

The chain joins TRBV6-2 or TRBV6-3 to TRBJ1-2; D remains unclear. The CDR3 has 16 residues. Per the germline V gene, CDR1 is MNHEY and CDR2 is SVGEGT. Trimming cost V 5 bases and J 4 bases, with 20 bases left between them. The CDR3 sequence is CASSTRKTGRTYGYTF. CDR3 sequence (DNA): TGTGCCAGCAGTACCAGGAAGACCGGCCGTACCTATGGCTACACCTTC.

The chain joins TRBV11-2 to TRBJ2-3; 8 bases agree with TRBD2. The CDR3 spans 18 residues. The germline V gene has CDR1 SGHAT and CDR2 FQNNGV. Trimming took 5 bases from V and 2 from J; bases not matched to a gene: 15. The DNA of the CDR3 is TGTGCCAGCAGCCTTCGCCCGAAACTTAGCGGGAACACAGATACGCAGTATTTT. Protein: CASSLRPKLSGNTDTQYF.

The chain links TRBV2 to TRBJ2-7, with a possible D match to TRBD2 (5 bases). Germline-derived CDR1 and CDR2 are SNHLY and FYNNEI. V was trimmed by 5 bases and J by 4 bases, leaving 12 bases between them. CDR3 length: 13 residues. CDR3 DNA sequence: TGTGCCAGCAGTTTAACAGCGGAATACGAGCAGTACTTC. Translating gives CASSLTAEYEQYF.

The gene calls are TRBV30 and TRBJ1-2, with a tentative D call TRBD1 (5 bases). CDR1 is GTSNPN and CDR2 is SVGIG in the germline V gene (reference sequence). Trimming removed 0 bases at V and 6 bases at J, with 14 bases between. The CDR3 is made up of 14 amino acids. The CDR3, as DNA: TGTGCCTGGAGTGTTTTATCAGGGTCGGATGGCTACACCTTC. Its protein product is CAWSVLSGSDGYTF. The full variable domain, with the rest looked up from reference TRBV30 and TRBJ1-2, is SQTIHQWPATLVQPVGSPLSLECTVEGTSNPNLYWYRQAAGRGLQLLFYSVGIGQISSEVPQNLSASRPQDRQFILSSKKLLLSDSGFYLCAWSVLSGSDGYTFGSGTRLTVV.

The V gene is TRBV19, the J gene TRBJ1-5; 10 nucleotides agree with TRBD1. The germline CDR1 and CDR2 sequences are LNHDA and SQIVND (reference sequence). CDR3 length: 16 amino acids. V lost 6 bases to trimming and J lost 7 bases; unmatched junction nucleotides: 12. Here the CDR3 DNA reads TGTGCCAGTAGCCACCAATGGGACAGGGGCACGCAGCCCCAGCATTTT. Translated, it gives CASSHQWDRGTQPQHF.

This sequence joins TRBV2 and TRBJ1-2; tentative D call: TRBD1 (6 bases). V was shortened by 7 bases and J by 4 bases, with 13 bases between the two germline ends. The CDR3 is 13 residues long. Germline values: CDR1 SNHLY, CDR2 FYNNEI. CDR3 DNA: TGTGCCAGCACGCAGGGGAAGGGCTATGGCTACACCTTC. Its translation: CASTQGKGYGYTF.

The CDR3 loop reads CASSPGQGPINYGYTF. Here the CDR3 DNA reads TGTGCCAGCAGCCCCGGACAGGGCCCTATTAACTATGGCTACACCTTC. This rearrangement joins TRBV14 to TRBJ1-2, with 8 bases lining up with TRBD1. The CDR3 sequence is 16 residues long. CDR1 is SGHDN, CDR2 FVKESK, per germline. Losses at the gene ends were 4 bases for V and 1 base for J; bases not matched to a gene: 8.

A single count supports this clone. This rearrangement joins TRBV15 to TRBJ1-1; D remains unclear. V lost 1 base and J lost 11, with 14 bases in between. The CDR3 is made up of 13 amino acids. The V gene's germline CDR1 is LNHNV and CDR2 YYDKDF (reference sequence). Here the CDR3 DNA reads TGTGCCACCAGCAGAGGGCGAAGGGTCGATGCTTTCTTT. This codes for CATSRGRRVDAFF.

The CDR3 DNA reads TGTGCCAGCTCGGACAGGGACACTGAAGCTTTCTTT. It is translated as CASSDRDTEAFF. The chain links TRBV18 to TRBJ1-1; TRBD1 aligns across 8 bases. From germline, CDR1 is KGHSH and CDR2 LQKENI. Losses at the gene ends were 6 bases for V and 3 bases for J; bases not matched to a gene: 0. The CDR3 has 12 residues.

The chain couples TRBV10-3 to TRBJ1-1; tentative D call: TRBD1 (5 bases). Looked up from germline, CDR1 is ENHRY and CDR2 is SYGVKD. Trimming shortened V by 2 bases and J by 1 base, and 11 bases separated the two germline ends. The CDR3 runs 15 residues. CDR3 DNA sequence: TGTGCCATCAGTGAGAACCTGGGGGGGAACACTGAAGCTTTCTTT. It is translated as CAISENLGGNTEAFF.

CDR3: CASTDMNSGNTIYF. In DNA form, the CDR3 reads TGTGCCAGCACCGACATGAACTCTGGAAACACCATATATTTT. The rearrangement joins TRBV28 to TRBJ1-3, with D unclear. The CDR3 is made up of 14 amino acids. The germline CDR1 and CDR2 sequences are MDHEN and SYDVKM. Trimming took 7 bases from V and 0 from J, leaving 10 bases between them.

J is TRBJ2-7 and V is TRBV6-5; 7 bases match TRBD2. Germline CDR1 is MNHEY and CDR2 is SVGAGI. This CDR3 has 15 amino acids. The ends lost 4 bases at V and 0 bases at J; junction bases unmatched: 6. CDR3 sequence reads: CASSSSASGSYEQYF. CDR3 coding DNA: TGTGCCAGCAGTTCCTCAGCTAGCGGCTCCTACGAGCAGTACTTC.

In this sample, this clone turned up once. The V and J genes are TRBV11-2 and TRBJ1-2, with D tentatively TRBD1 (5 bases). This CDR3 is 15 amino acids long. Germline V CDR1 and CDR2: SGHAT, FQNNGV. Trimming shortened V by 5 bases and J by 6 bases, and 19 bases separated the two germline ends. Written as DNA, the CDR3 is TGTGCCAGCAGCCCTCCAAGGGCAGGGAAGGATGGCTACACCTTC. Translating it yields CASSPPRAGKDGYTF.

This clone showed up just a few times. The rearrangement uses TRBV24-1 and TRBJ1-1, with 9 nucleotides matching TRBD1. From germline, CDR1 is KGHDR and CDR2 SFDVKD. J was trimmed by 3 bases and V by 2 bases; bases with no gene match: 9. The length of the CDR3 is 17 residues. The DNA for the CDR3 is TGTGCCACCAGTGATTCCCCCGGGACAGGGCAGTACACTGAAGCTTTCTTT. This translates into CATSDSPGTGQYTEAFF.

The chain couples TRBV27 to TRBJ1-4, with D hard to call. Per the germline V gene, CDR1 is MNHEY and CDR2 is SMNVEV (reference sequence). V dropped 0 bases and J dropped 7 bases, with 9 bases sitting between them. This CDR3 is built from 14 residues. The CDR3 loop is CASSLSGLGEKLFF. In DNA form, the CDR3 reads TGTGCCAGCAGTTTATCAGGGTTGGGTGAAAAACTGTTTTTT. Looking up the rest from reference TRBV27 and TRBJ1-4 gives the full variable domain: EAQVTQNPRYLITVTGKKLTVTCSQNMNHEYMSWYRQDPGLGLRQIYYSMNVEVTDKGDVPEGYKVSRKEKRNFPLILESPSPNQTSLYFCASSLSGLGEKLFFGSGTQLSVL.

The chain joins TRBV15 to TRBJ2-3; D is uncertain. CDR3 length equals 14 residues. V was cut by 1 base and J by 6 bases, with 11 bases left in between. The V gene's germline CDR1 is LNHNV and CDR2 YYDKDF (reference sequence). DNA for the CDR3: TGTGCCACCAGCAGAGTTTCGGGCGAGGATACGCAGTATTTT. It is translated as CATSRVSGEDTQYF. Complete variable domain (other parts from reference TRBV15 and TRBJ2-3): DAMVIQNPRYQVTQFGKPVTLSCSQTLNHNVMYWYQQKSSQAPKLLFHYYDKDFNNEADTPDNFQSRRPNTSFCFLDIRSPGLGDTAMYLCATSRVSGEDTQYFGPGTRLTVL.

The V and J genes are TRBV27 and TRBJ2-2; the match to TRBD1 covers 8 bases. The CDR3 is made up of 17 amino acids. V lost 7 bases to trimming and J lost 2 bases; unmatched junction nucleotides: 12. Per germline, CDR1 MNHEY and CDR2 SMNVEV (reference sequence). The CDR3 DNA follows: TGTGCCAGCAAGGGGACAATATCAGGGGGCAACACCGGGGAGCTGTTTTTT. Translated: CASKGTISGGNTGELFF.

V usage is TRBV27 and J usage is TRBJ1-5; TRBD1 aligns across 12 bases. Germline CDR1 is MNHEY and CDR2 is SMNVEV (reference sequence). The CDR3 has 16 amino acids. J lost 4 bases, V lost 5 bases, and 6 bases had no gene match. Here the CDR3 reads CASSPWDRGRNQPQHF. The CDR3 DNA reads TGTGCCAGCAGTCCCTGGGACAGGGGGCGTAATCAGCCCCAGCATTTT.

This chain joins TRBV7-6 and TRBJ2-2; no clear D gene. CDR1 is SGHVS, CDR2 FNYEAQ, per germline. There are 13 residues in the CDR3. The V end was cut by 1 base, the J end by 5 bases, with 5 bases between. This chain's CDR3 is CASSLDFTGELFF. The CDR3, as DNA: TGTGCCAGCAGCTTAGATTTTACCGGGGAGCTGTTTTTT.

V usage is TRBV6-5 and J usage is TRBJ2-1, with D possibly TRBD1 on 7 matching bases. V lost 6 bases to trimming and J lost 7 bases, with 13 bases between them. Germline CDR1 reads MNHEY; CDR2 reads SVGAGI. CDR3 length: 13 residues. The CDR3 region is CASRRDSLNEQFF. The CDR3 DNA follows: TGTGCCAGCAGGCGGGACAGTCTAAATGAGCAGTTCTTC.

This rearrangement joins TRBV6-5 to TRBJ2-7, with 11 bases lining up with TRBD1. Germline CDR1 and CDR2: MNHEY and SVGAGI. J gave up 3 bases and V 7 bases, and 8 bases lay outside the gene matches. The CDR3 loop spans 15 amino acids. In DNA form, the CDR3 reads TGTGCCAGCATAACAGGGACAGGGGGGGTCTACGAGCAGTACTTC. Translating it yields CASITGTGGVYEQYF.

For the CDR3, the DNA is TGTGCCAGTAGTAAACAGGGGCCTGGGGCCAACGTCCTGACTTTC. This sequence encodes CASSKQGPGANVLTF. The chain links TRBV19 to TRBJ2-6; 7 bases are a match to TRBD1. The trim removed 4 bases at V and 2 bases at J, leaving 2 bases unmatched. Germline CDR1 and CDR2: LNHDA and SQIVND (reference sequence). This CDR3 has 15 residues.